Included here is one TCR beta chain sequence, with context. What it binds is not known. Primed by a sample-barcoded 5' primer and a J-beta primer mix, a second PCR proceeded for about 6 to 12 cycles. The template-switch adaptor was a 5' adaptor with 12 random nucleotides. It tagged each cDNA molecule. TCRdb ran MiXCR on the 5' RACE reads and lists one entry per CDR3 protein. The data hold about 650,000 distinct CDR3 sequences, with over 40% observed a single time. The sample belongs to a study of blood T cells in healthy people across ages. The study's findings and limits: With naive T cell percentage, TCR beta diversity showed a strong correlation.

The CDR3 is 14 residues long. The sequencing sample was made of blood. The V call is TRBV21-1, the J call TRBJ2-1. TRBV21-1 is classified as a pseudogene. The sequence derives from a woman aged 80 or over in good health. This CDR3 reads CASSKGGPDNEQFF. DNA of the CDR3: TGTGCCAGCAGCAAAGGTGGACCGGACAATGAGCAGTTCTTC.